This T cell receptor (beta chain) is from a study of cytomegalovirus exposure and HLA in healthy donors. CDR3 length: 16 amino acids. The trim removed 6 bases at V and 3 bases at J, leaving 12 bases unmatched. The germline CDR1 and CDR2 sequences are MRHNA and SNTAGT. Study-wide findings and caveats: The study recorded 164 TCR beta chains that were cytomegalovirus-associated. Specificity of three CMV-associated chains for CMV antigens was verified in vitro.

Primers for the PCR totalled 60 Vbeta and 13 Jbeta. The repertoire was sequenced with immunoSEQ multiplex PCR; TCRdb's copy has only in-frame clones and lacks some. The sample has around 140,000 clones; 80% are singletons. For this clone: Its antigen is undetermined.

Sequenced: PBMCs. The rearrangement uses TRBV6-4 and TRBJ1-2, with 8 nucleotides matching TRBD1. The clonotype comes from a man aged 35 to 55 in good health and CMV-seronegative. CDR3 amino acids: CASRSDRGGIHYGYTF. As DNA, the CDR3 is TGTGCCAGCAGGTCTGACAGGGGCGGGATCCACTATGGCTACACCTTC.